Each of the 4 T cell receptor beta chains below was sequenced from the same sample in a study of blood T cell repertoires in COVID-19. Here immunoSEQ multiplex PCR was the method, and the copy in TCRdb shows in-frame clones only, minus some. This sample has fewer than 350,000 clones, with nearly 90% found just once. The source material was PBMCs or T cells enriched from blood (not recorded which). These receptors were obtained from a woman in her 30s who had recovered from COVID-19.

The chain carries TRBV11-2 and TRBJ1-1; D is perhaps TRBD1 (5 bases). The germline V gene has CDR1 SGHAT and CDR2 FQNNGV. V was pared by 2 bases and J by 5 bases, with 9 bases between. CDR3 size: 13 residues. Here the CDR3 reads CASSLWQGTEAFF. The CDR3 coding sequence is TGTGCCAGCAGCTTATGGCAGGGAACTGAAGCTTTCTTT.

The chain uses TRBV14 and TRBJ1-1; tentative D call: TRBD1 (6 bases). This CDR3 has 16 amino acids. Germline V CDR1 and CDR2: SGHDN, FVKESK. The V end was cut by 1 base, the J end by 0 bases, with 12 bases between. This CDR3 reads CASSQAGTHMNTEAFF. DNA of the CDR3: TGTGCCAGCAGCCAAGCGGGGACACATATGAACACTGAAGCTTTCTTT.

CDR3 region: CASSSDGVGVNTEAFF. The DNA of the CDR3 is TGTGCCAGCAGTTCAGACGGGGTGGGTGTGAACACTGAAGCTTTCTTT. J is TRBJ1-1 and V is TRBV5-6; no reliable D call. The ends were cut back, 5 bases at V and 0 bases at J, with 17 bases in the middle. Germline CDR1 SGHDT, CDR2 YYEEEE. CDR3 length: 16 residues.

Here the CDR3 DNA reads TGTGCCACCAGCAGAGAATTAGGGGGTGGCTACACCTTC. It yields the protein CATSRELGGGYTF. The gene calls are TRBV15 and TRBJ1-2, with D tentatively TRBD1 (6 bases). The CDR3 covers 13 residues. Germline assignment: CDR1 LNHNV and CDR2 YYDKDF (reference sequence). Trimming removed 0 bases from V and 7 bases from J, with 9 bases in between.